A selection of T cell receptor beta chains follows, all from one sample in a study of T cells in Graves' hyperthyroidism and ophthalmopathy. TCRdb fed the multiplex PCR reads into MiXCR, producing one record per CDR3 protein. The table has some 490,000 distinct CDR3 sequences, about 16% seen once; the top ten hold approximately 32%. Sequenced input: blood. These receptors originate from a woman aged 25-40 years with Graves' ophthalmopathy. Each CDR3 is given with its conserved first and last residue. Fields, in order: clone size, D gene, J gene, V gene, CDR3 DNA, CDR3 protein. The D gene is left open where the match is weak. Clone size is stated in some rows and not others, as once, few, many or a class when expanded.

clone_size: many
d_call: TRBD1
j_call: TRBJ1-2
v_call: TRBV4-3
cdr3_nt: TGCGCCAGCAGCCAAGATGGGGGGACAGCCTTATATGGCTACACCTTC
cdr3_aa: CASSQDGGTALYGYTF

clone_size: NA
d_call: NA
j_call: TRBJ1-1
v_call: TRBV29-1
cdr3_nt: TGCAGCGTCCACGCGACGACAGGACGAAACACTGAAGCTTTCTTT
cdr3_aa: CSVHATTGRNTEAFF

clone_size: NA
d_call: TRBD1
j_call: TRBJ1-5
v_call: TRBV19
cdr3_nt: TGTGCCAGTACCCTACAGGGGGCAAGCAATCAGCCCCAGCATTTT
cdr3_aa: CASTLQGASNQPQHF

clone_size: few
d_call: TRBD1
j_call: TRBJ1-6
v_call: TRBV7-2
cdr3_nt: TGTGCCAGCAGCTCGACTTCCGGGACAGCACCGGATTCACCCCTCCACTTT
cdr3_aa: CASSSTSGTAPDSPLHF

clone_size: many
d_call: NA
j_call: TRBJ2-3
v_call: TRBV7-9
cdr3_nt: TGTGCCAGCAGCCAGGACGCGCCAGATACGCAGTATTTT
cdr3_aa: CASSQDAPDTQYF

clone_size: few
d_call: NA
j_call: TRBJ2-5
v_call: TRBV12-5
cdr3_nt: TGTGCTAGTGGTTTCGAGGGACAAGAGACCCAGTACTTC
cdr3_aa: CASGFEGQETQYF

clone_size: many
d_call: TRBD1
j_call: TRBJ1-5
v_call: TRBV6-5
cdr3_nt: TGTGCCAGCATCCTAGGAGGGGGCGGCAATCAGCCCCAGCATTTT
cdr3_aa: CASILGGGGNQPQHF

clone_size: NA
d_call: TRBD1
j_call: TRBJ1-5
v_call: TRBV19
cdr3_nt: TGTGCCAGTAATGGACAGGTCAATCAGCCCCAGCATTTT
cdr3_aa: CASNGQVNQPQHF

clone_size: once
d_call: TRBD2
j_call: TRBJ2-5
v_call: TRBV2
cdr3_nt: TGTGCCAGCGGTAACCTAGCGGGAGAGACCCAGTACTTC
cdr3_aa: CASGNLAGETQYF

clone_size: many
d_call: NA
j_call: TRBJ2-3
v_call: TRBV12-3/TRBV12-4
cdr3_nt: TGTGCCAGCAGTTTCACGGGACACCTAAGACAGGATACGCAGTATTTT
cdr3_aa: CASSFTGHLRQDTQYF

clone_size: NA
d_call: NA
j_call: TRBJ1-5
v_call: TRBV20-1
cdr3_nt: TGCAGTGCTAGTTCCGGGGAGAGCAATCAGCCCCAGCATTTT
cdr3_aa: CSASSGESNQPQHF

clone_size: NA
d_call: NA
j_call: TRBJ2-3
v_call: TRBV4-3
cdr3_nt: TGCGCCAGCAGCCAAGATGCAAAGGGTGGGGGTACGCAGTATTTT
cdr3_aa: CASSQDAKGGGTQYF

clone_size: NA
d_call: NA
j_call: TRBJ1-5
v_call: TRBV19
cdr3_nt: TGTGCCAGTAGTCGAGACTCGGCAAGCAATCAGCCCCAGCATTTT
cdr3_aa: CASSRDSASNQPQHF

clone_size: NA
d_call: TRBD1
j_call: TRBJ1-5
v_call: TRBV6-2/TRBV6-3
cdr3_nt: TGTGCCAGCAGTTACCAGGGACAGGGAAGCAATCAGCCCCAGCATTTT
cdr3_aa: CASSYQGQGSNQPQHF

clone_size: NA
d_call: TRBD2
j_call: TRBJ2-1
v_call: TRBV19
cdr3_nt: TGTGCCAGTAGTCCCAGCGGGATCTCCTACAATGAGCAGTTCTTC
cdr3_aa: CASSPSGISYNEQFF

clone_size: many
d_call: TRBD1
j_call: TRBJ1-2
v_call: TRBV28
cdr3_nt: TGTGCCAGTGAAAACAGGGGGTACGGCTACACCTTC
cdr3_aa: CASENRGYGYTF

clone_size: few
d_call: NA
j_call: TRBJ2-5
v_call: TRBV20-1
cdr3_nt: TGCAGTGCTATAGTAGGCGGGGCCGGGAAGACCCAGTACTTC
cdr3_aa: CSAIVGGAGKTQYF

clone_size: NA
d_call: NA
j_call: TRBJ2-3
v_call: TRBV12-3/TRBV12-4
cdr3_nt: TGTGCCAGCAGTTTAAATAGTGAGCTCGATACGCAGTATTTT
cdr3_aa: CASSLNSELDTQYF

clone_size: NA
d_call: TRBD2
j_call: TRBJ2-3
v_call: TRBV6-2/TRBV6-3
cdr3_nt: TGTGCCAGCAGTTACGGGACTACCTTGCGAGATACGCAGTATTTT
cdr3_aa: CASSYGTTLRDTQYF

clone_size: NA
d_call: NA
j_call: TRBJ2-2
v_call: TRBV5-1
cdr3_nt: TGCGCCAGCAGCTCGACGGTGACCGGGGAGCCGTTTTTT
cdr3_aa: CASSSTVTGEPFF

clone_size: many
d_call: NA
j_call: TRBJ1-2
v_call: TRBV27
cdr3_nt: TGTGCCAGCAGTTTTTCGGGGGACCCCTATGGCTACACCTTC
cdr3_aa: CASSFSGDPYGYTF

clone_size: many
d_call: NA
j_call: TRBJ2-3
v_call: TRBV5-1
cdr3_nt: TGCGCCAGCGGACGGGACTTTACAGATACGCAGTATTTT
cdr3_aa: CASGRDFTDTQYF

clone_size: NA
d_call: NA
j_call: TRBJ1-6
v_call: TRBV5-6
cdr3_nt: TGTGCCAGCAGCTTATGGGGAGCGGGACGGGATAATTCACCCCTCCACTTT
cdr3_aa: CASSLWGAGRDNSPLHF

clone_size: many
d_call: NA
j_call: TRBJ1-2
v_call: TRBV13
cdr3_nt: TGTGCCAGCAGCTTTGGGGTGAACTATGGCTACACCTTC
cdr3_aa: CASSFGVNYGYTF

clone_size: many
d_call: TRBD2
j_call: TRBJ2-2
v_call: TRBV2
cdr3_nt: TGTGCCAGCAGGAAACTAGCGTCCACCGGGGAGCTGTTTTTT
cdr3_aa: CASRKLASTGELFF

clone_size: few
d_call: NA
j_call: TRBJ1-4
v_call: TRBV7-3
cdr3_nt: TGTGCCAGCAGCCCGGGACGGGTTAATGAAAAACTGTTTTTT
cdr3_aa: CASSPGRVNEKLFF

clone_size: NA
d_call: NA
j_call: TRBJ2-5
v_call: TRBV5-8
cdr3_nt: TGTGCCAGCAGTAAGACAGTCTACCAAGAGACCCAGTACTTC
cdr3_aa: CASSKTVYQETQYF